This T cell receptor beta chain derives from a study of blood T cell repertoires in COVID-19. Study background: Both acute and convalescent COVID-19 samples were obtained from the United States, Italy and Spain. From T cells, B-cell-depleted T cells, or PBMCs came the material, which was cDNA or gDNA.

The germline V and J ends were trimmed by 8 bases and 2 bases, with 12 bases remaining between them. Germline V gives CDR1 LNHDA, CDR2 SQIVND (reference sequence). The CDR3 consists of 13 residues. Seattle's cohort entered during active infection and was followed longitudinally. Original methodology: Amplification with reference gene primers provided the estimates of nucleated cell counts. Only in-frame clones appear in the TCRdb table, and some are missing; sequencing was by immunoSEQ multiplex PCR. Clone size and the V and J calls come from that table; the DNA yielded D and trimming. The repertoire has approximately 180,000 clones, roughly 84% of them found once; the top ten carry roughly 18%.

Input material: peripheral blood. The clonotype was recovered from a person between 65 and 79 years old with COVID-19, enrolled during active disease. V usage is TRBV19 and J usage is TRBJ1-1; no definite D call. The CDR3 coding sequence is TGTGCCAGTCTAGCGCCCCCCAACACTGAAGCTTTCTTT. It is translated as CASLAPPNTEAFF.